These 2 T cell receptor beta chains were all obtained from the same sample, sequenced in a study of OX40 agonist ivuxolimab in advanced cancers. This table comes from immunoSEQ multiplex PCR, and its TCRdb copy is limited to in-frame clones, with some not included. The sample holds about 8,900 clones, more than 80% seen once. The sample was CD4+ or CD8+ T cells sorted from blood, taken in a trial of the OX40 agonist ivuxolimab. The receptors stem from an adult with an advanced solid tumor such as melanoma, head and neck, liver or kidney cancer.

The V call is TRBV29-1, the J call TRBJ2-3, with D perhaps TRBD1 (6 bases). CDR1 is SQVTM, CDR2 ANQGSEA, per germline. V was cut by 3 bases and J by 5 bases, with 12 bases left in between. This CDR3 is 13 amino acids long. DNA of the CDR3: TGCAGCGTTGATATGGGGGCCGAAGATACGCAGTATTTT. Translating it yields CSVDMGAEDTQYF.

This clone has only one observation. V gene TRBV2 combines with J gene TRBJ2-7, with 15 bases that match TRBD2. Germline values: CDR1 SNHLY, CDR2 FYNNEI. The length of the CDR3 is 16 residues. With 5 bases clipped from V and 7 bases from J, the junction kept 9 bases outside the gene matches. The CDR3 nucleotides are TGTGCCAGCAGTCGCCCGGGACTAGCGGGAGGAGAGGAGCAGTACTTC. It is translated as CASSRPGLAGGEEQYF.